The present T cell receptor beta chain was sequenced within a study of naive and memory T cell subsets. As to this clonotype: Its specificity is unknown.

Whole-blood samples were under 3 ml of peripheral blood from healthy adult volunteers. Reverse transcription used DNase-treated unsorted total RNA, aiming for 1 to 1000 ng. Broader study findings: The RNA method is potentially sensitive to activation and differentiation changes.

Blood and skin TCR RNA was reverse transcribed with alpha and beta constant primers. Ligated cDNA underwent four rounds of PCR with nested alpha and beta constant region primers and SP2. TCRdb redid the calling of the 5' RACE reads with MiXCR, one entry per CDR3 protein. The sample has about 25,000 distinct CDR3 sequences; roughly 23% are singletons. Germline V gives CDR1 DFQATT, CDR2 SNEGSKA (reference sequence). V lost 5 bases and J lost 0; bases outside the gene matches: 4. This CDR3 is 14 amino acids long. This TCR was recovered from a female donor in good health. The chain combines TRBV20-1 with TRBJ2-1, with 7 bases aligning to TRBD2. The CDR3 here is CSAGRTSSYNEQFF. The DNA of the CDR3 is TGCAGTGCTGGTCGGACTAGCTCCTACAATGAGCAGTTCTTC.